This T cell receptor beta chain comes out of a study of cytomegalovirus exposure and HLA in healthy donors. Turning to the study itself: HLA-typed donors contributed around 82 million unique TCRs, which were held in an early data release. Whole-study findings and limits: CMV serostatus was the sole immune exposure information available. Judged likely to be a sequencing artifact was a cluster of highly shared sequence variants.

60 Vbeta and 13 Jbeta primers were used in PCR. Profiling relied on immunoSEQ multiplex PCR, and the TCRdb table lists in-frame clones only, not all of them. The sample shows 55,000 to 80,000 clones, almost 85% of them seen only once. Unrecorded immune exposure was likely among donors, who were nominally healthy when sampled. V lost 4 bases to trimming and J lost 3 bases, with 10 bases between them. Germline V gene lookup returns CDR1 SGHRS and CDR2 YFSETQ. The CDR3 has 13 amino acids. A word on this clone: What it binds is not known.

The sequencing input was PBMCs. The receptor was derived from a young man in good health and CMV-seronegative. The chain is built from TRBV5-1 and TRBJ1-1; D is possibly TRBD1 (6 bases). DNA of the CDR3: TGCGCCAGCAGCGGGGCAGGGGACACTGAAGCTTTCTTT. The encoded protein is CASSGAGDTEAFF.